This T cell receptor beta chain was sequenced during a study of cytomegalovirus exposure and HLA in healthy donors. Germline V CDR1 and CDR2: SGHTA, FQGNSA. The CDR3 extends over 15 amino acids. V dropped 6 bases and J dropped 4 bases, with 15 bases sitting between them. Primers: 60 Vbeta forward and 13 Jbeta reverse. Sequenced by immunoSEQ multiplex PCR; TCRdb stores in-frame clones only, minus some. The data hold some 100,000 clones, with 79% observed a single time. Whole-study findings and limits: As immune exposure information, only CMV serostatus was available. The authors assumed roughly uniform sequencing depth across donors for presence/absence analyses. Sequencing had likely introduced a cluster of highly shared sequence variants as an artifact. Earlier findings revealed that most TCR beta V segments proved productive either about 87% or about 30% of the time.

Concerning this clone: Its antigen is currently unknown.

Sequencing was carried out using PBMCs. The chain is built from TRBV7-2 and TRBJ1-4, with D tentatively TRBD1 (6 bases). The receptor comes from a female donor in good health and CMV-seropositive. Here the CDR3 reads CASSFDRSVNEKLFF. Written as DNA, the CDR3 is TGTGCCAGCAGTTTTGACAGGAGCGTTAATGAAAAACTGTTTTTT.